This TCR beta chain appears in the sequencing data of a study of blood T cell repertoires in COVID-19. The assay was immunoSEQ multiplex PCR, and TCRdb's table has in-frame clones only and misses some. The table records approximately 110,000 clones, 65% to 80% of them present only once. V was pared by 7 bases and J by 2 bases, with 11 bases between. This CDR3 is 13 amino acids long. Germline V lookup: CDR1 KGHSH, CDR2 LQKENI. The sample comprised peripheral blood. The clonotype was recovered from a woman in her seventies with acute or convalescent COVID-19. The chain recombines TRBV18 with TRBJ2-5; tentative D call: TRBD2 (5 bases). The CDR3 here is CASFRPGQETQYF. The CDR3 DNA follows: TGTGCCAGCTTCCGTCCGGGGCAAGAGACCCAGTACTTC.